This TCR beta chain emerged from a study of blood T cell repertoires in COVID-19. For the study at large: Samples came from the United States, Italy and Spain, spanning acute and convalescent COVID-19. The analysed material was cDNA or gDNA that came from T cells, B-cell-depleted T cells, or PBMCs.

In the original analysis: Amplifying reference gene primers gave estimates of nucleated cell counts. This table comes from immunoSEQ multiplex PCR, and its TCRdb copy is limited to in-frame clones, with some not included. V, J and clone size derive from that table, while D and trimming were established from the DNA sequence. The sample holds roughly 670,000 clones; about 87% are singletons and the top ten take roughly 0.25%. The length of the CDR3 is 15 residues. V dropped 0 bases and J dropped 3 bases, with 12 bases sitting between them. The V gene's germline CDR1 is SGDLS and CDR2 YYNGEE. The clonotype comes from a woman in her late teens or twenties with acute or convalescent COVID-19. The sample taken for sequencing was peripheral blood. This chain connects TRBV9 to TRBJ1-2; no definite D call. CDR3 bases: TGTGCCAGCAGCGTAGAGGTGGGCCCAGACTATGGCTACACCTTC. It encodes CASSVEVGPDYGYTF.